The entry that follows covers one T cell receptor beta chain sequence. Its antigen remains unidentified. 60 Vbeta and 13 Jbeta primers were used in PCR. The table came from immunoSEQ multiplex PCR; TCRdb's copy has only in-frame clones and leaves some out. The profile shows 100,000 or so clones, approximately 84% of them singletons. This record comes from a study of cytomegalovirus exposure and HLA in healthy donors. CDR1 MGHDK and CDR2 SYGVNS come from the germline V gene. The CDR3 extends over 16 amino acids. V dropped 1 base and J dropped 1 base, with 12 bases sitting between them. Broader study findings: In a later analysis, donors in an Asian-associated ancestry cluster reportedly had fewer N-insertions in productive TCRs than the cohort mean. Roughly even sequencing depth across donors was the assumption behind the presence/absence analyses. In an earlier analysis, productive rearrangement rates for most beta V segments clustered near 90% or 30%.

This rearrangement joins TRBV25-1 to TRBJ2-3; D perhaps matches TRBD1 (6 bases). The TCR comes from a man aged 18-30 years in good health and CMV-seronegative. Material for sequencing was PBMCs. CDR3 sequence (DNA): TGTGCCAGCAGTGAATGGTCAGGGGCCCGCACAGATACGCAGTATTTT. The encoded protein is CASSEWSGARTDTQYF. The entire variable domain, with the rest obtained from reference TRBV25-1 and TRBJ2-3, is as follows: EADIYQTPRYLVIGTGKKITLECSQTMGHDKMYWYQQDPGMELHLIHYSYGVNSTEKGDLSSESTVSRIRTEHFPLTLESARPSHTSQYLCASSEWSGARTDTQYFGPGTRLTVL.